Below, 21 T cell receptor beta chains from the same sample are listed, as sequenced in a study of blood T cells in healthy people across ages. The authors ran a second PCR of roughly 6 to 12 cycles using a sample-barcoded 5' primer and a J-beta primer mix. TCRdb reanalysed the 5' RACE reads using MiXCR and keeps one entry per CDR3 protein. This table holds 650,000 to 700,000 distinct CDR3 sequences, under 65% found once. Sequenced material: blood. These TCRs come from a woman over 75 in good health.

In its sample, this clonotype was seen many times. CDR3 in amino acids: CSAKDRVVEAEHF. In nucleotides, the CDR3 is TGCAGTGCTAAGGACAGGGTCGTGGAGGCTGAGCATTTT. The chain combines TRBV20-1 with TRBJ1-5; TRBD1 aligns across 8 bases. J was trimmed by 14 bases and V by 4 bases; bases with no gene match: 13. Germline CDR1 is DFQATT and CDR2 is SNEGSKA (reference sequence). The CDR3 is 13 amino acids.

This clonotype was counted only a few times. It may be a read error: a sequence one base away is much more abundant. The J gene is TRBJ2-4, the V gene TRBV2; weak D call: TRBD1 (6 bases). The end of the DNA fits TRBJ2-7 better, so the J call may be wrong. Per germline, CDR1 SNHLY and CDR2 FYNNEI. This CDR3 has 12 amino acids. CDR3: CASSYRVHEQYF. Here the CDR3 DNA reads TGTGCCAGCAGTTACAGGGTCCACGAGCAGTACTTC.

This clonotype was counted many times. The rearrangement joins TRBV20-1 to TRBJ2-7; 8 positions match TRBD1. V was clipped by 4 bases and J by 3 bases; unmatched bases: 5. The germline CDR1 and CDR2 sequences are DFQATT and SNEGSKA (reference sequence). The CDR3 covers 13 residues. The DNA of the CDR3 is TGCAGTGCTACCCCTGGACAGGGCTACGAGCAGTACTTC. Its translation: CSATPGQGYEQYF.

The table lists this clonotype with many counts. This chain links TRBV7-9 with TRBJ2-3; D may match TRBD1 or TRBD2 (5 bases each). V lost 4 bases and J 6 bases, leaving 23 bases between the germline ends. Germline loops: CDR1 SEHNR, CDR2 FQNEAQ (reference sequence). The CDR3 has 17 amino acids. In DNA form, the CDR3 reads TGTGCCAGCAGCTCCCCAGGGTCGAGCGGCACTTCGGATACGCAGTATTTT. Residues: CASSSPGSSGTSDTQYF. The full variable domain, its missing parts supplied by reference TRBV7-9 and TRBJ2-3, is DTGVSQNPRHKITKRGQNVTFRCDPISEHNRLYWYRQTLGQGPEFLTYFQNEAQLEKSRLLSDRFSAERPKGSFSTLEIQRTEQGDSAMYLCASSSPGSSGTSDTQYFGPGTRLTVL.

This clonotype occurred many times. The gene calls are TRBV20-1 and TRBJ2-3; no clear D. Germline CDR1 is DFQATT and CDR2 is SNEGSKA (reference sequence). Trimming took 2 bases from V and 2 from J, leaving 5 bases between them. This CDR3 spans 12 amino acids. The CDR3 sequence: CSARSATDTQYF. As DNA, the CDR3 is TGCAGTGCTAGATCGGCCACAGATACGCAGTATTTT.

The chain employs TRBV28 and TRBJ1-1; no clear D gene. The V end lost 3 bases, the J end lost 1 base, and 18 bases lay between the germline ends. The CDR3 extends over 17 amino acids. Germline CDR1 and CDR2: MDHEN and SYDVKM. CDR3 bases: TGTGCCAGCAGTTTTCTCGATCGGGCAGCAAGGAACACTGAAGCTTTCTTT. It encodes CASSFLDRAARNTEAFF.

V and J are TRBV6-1 and TRBJ1-4, with 9 nucleotides matching TRBD1. V dropped 7 bases and J dropped 7; count of bases not matched to a gene: 10. The CDR3 consists of 15 residues. Germline V lookup: CDR1 MNHNS, CDR2 SASEGT. This CDR3 reads CASKPGTGYREKLFF. The CDR3 DNA reads TGTGCCAGCAAGCCTGGGACAGGGTACCGTGAAAAACTGTTTTTT.

There are many counts of this clonotype. This chain joins TRBV4-2 and TRBJ2-3; maybe TRBD2 (6 bases). The V gene lost 3 bases and the J gene lost 1 base, with 14 bases spanning the gap. CDR1 and CDR2 (germline): LGHNA, YNFKEQ. CDR3 length equals 16 residues. The CDR3 DNA is TGTGCCAGCAGCCAGCGGCGGACGGGGGGCACAGATACGCAGTATTTT. This codes for CASSQRRTGGTDTQYF.

In its sample, this clonotype was seen once. The V call is TRBV27, the J call TRBJ1-2, with 7 bases identical to TRBD1. J was trimmed by 4 bases and V by 4 bases; bases with no gene match: 9. The CDR3 has 15 amino acids. Looked up from germline, CDR1 is MNHEY and CDR2 is SMNVEV (reference sequence). The CDR3 nucleotides are TGTGCCAGCAGTTCCCTGGACAGGAGAGCCTATGGCTACACCTTC. Its translation: CASSSLDRRAYGYTF.

This clonotype occurred many times. The V call is TRBV5-1, the J call TRBJ2-1; the D is unclear. Germline lookup yields CDR1 SGHRS and CDR2 YFSETQ. The CDR3 sequence is 14 residues long. Trimming cost V 2 bases and J 7 bases, with 13 bases left between them. The CDR3: CASSLIGFSNEQFF. For the CDR3, the DNA is TGCGCCAGCAGCTTAATAGGGTTCTCAAATGAGCAGTTCTTC.

This clonotype has just one count. The chain carries TRBV28 and TRBJ1-2, with a tentative D call TRBD1 (5 bases). Trimming stripped 6 bases from V and 8 bases from J, with 13 bases between. Germline loops: CDR1 MDHEN, CDR2 SYDVKM. The CDR3 totals 12 residues. CDR3: CASRLPGLGYTF. The CDR3 region has the DNA TGTGCCAGCAGATTGCCAGGGTTGGGCTACACCTTC.

The chain is built from TRBV30 and TRBJ2-5, with TRBD1 matching 9 bases. The trim removed 3 bases at V and 4 bases at J, leaving 6 bases unmatched. Germline CDR1 reads GTSNPN; CDR2 reads SVGIG (reference sequence). This CDR3 region has 14 residues. The CDR3: CAWRYTGGLETQYF. In DNA form, the CDR3 reads TGTGCCTGGAGATACACAGGGGGCTTAGAGACCCAGTACTTC.

This clonotype was seen only a few times. The chain recombines TRBV28 with TRBJ2-2; 7 bases agree with TRBD1. The CDR3 is 16 amino acids. Looked up from germline, CDR1 is MDHEN and CDR2 is SYDVKM. Trimming cost V 6 bases and J 1 base; bases outside gene matches: 8. CDR3 bases: TGTGCCAGCAGACATCCAAGGACAGGGAACACCGGGGAGCTGTTTTTT. Its protein product is CASRHPRTGNTGELFF.

Ten or more counts support this clonotype. This chain connects TRBV27 to TRBJ2-5; 11 nucleotides align to TRBD2. Germline assignment: CDR1 MNHEY and CDR2 SMNVEV (reference sequence). Germline trimming cut 5 bases from V and 5 bases from J; bases unmatched to any gene: 7. The CDR3 runs to 15 residues. CDR3 DNA: TGTGCCAGCAGTGCAACTAGCGGGAGAGTGGAGACCCAGTACTTC. This codes for CASSATSGRVETQYF.

This chain joins TRBV5-1 and TRBJ2-5; weak D call: TRBD1 (6 bases). CDR3 length: 14 residues. V was trimmed by 2 bases and J by 3 bases, leaving 11 bases between them. Germline CDR1 SGHRS, CDR2 YFSETQ. CDR3 amino acids: CASSLQGVEETQYF. CDR3 nucleotides: TGCGCCAGCAGCTTACAGGGCGTAGAAGAGACCCAGTACTTC.

On this clonotype: Just one base apart from a much larger clone, this may be a read error. V usage is TRBV28 and J usage is TRBJ2-1; 9 nucleotides match TRBD2. The CDR3 loop spans 22 amino acids. With V trimmed by 6 bases and J by 4 bases, 28 bases remained unmatched. Germline V gives CDR1 MDHEN, CDR2 SYDVKM. CDR3 nucleotides: TGTGCCAGCAGCAATATCCCGGGACAGTTTAGCGGGAGCTGCCACGTATACAATGAGCAGTTCTTC. It codes for CASSNIPGQFSGSCHVYNEQFF.

The chain employs TRBV20-1 and TRBJ2-5; 9 bases agree with TRBD2. Trimming cost V 1 base and J 1 base; bases outside gene matches: 1. This CDR3 region has 14 residues. Germline CDR1 and CDR2: DFQATT and SNEGSKA (reference sequence). This CDR3 reads CSARGTSAQETQYF. The CDR3 nucleotides read TGCAGTGCTAGAGGGACTAGCGCCCAAGAGACCCAGTACTTC.

This clonotype was counted a few times. The chain has TRBV6-5 and TRBJ2-6; D is perhaps TRBD1 (5 bases). Deletions cut 6 bases from V and 0 bases from J, with 12 bases between. This CDR3 has 16 residues. The germline V gene has CDR1 MNHEY and CDR2 SVGAGI. Written as DNA, the CDR3 is TGTGCCAGCAGCCGAGACAGTTTCTCTGGGGCCAACGTCCTGACTTTC. Its protein is CASSRDSFSGANVLTF.

This chain joins TRBV3-1 and TRBJ2-7, with TRBD2 as a possible D gene (6 bases). With 0 bases removed from V and 4 bases from J, the gap between germline ends came to 16 bases. Germline V gene lookup returns CDR1 LGHDT and CDR2 YNNKEL (reference sequence). The CDR3 extends over 16 amino acids. CDR3: CASSQDPGRGKYEQYF. The CDR3 DNA reads as TGTGCCAGCAGCCAAGATCCGGGCCGCGGGAAGTACGAGCAGTACTTC.

The genes are TRBV20-1 and TRBJ2-4; no clear D gene. CDR1 is DFQATT, CDR2 SNEGSKA, per germline (reference sequence). The V and J ends lost 0 bases and 1 base respectively, with 7 bases between them. CDR3 length: 14 residues. CDR3 coding DNA: TGCAGTGCTAGAGAGCCCAACGCCAAAAACATTCAGTACTTC. It is translated as CSAREPNAKNIQYF.

This clonotype was observed at least ten times. The chain links TRBV20-1 to TRBJ1-5; D is possibly TRBD1 (5 bases). CDR1 and CDR2 from the germline V gene are DFQATT and SNEGSKA (reference sequence). The CDR3 totals 12 residues. Trimming removed 2 bases from V and 7 bases from J, with 9 bases in between. The CDR3 DNA is TGCAGTGCTAGACAGGGAGGGCAGCCCCAGCATTTT. This sequence encodes CSARQGGQPQHF.